Below are 20 T cell receptor beta chains sequenced from a single sample in a study of shared clonotypes between healthy human individuals. This table comes from immunoSEQ multiplex PCR, and its TCRdb copy is limited to in-frame clones, with some not included. The table lists about 1 million clones, 65% to 75% of them singletons. Sequences were obtained from memory CD4+ T cells sorted from blood. The sample's subset: CD45RA-negative fraction. These receptors were taken from a man between 18 and 29 years old in good health.

This clone came up many times. As DNA, the CDR3 is TGTGCCAGCAGCCAATGGGGGGCCAAGGACGGTAATGAGCAGTTCTTC. Protein: CASSQWGAKDGNEQFF. The J gene is TRBJ2-1, the V gene TRBV7-9, with D perhaps being TRBD1 or TRBD2 (6 bases each). CDR1 is SEHNR, CDR2 FQNEAQ, per germline (reference sequence). V was clipped by 5 bases and J by 7 bases, with 21 bases between them. CDR3 length: 16 amino acids.

With respect to this clone: One end of the junction varies from germline; a read error may be responsible. The chain has TRBV7-7 and TRBJ2-7; 7 bases are shared with TRBD1. Germline values: CDR1 SSHAT, CDR2 FNYEAQ (reference sequence). The CDR3 has 14 amino acids. DNA for the CDR3: TGTGCTAGCAGCCCCCGACAGGGTTCCTACGAGCAGTACTTC. It codes for CASSPRQGSYEQYF.

The chain couples TRBV27 to TRBJ2-7; weak D call: TRBD1 (5 bases). The germline V gene has CDR1 MNHEY and CDR2 SMNVEV (reference sequence). The V end was cut by 5 bases, the J end by 1 base, with 12 bases between. This CDR3 has 14 amino acids. The CDR3 loop reads CASSARQLSYEQYF. The CDR3 DNA reads as TGTGCCAGCAGTGCGAGACAGCTTTCCTACGAGCAGTACTTC.

The chain has TRBV7-8 and TRBJ2-1, with 8 bases aligning to TRBD2. The CDR3 length is 16 residues. The germline gives CDR1 SGHVS, CDR2 FQNEAQ. The J segment lost 7 bases and the V segment lost 2 bases, leaving 10 bases of the junction unmatched. The CDR3 is CASSLTSAGGGNEQFF. CDR3 DNA: TGTGCCAGCAGCTTAACTTCCGCTGGCGGGGGGAATGAGCAGTTCTTC.

The V gene is TRBV19, the J gene TRBJ1-1; D is unresolved. Germline V gene lookup returns CDR1 LNHDA and CDR2 SQIVND (reference sequence). This CDR3 has 13 residues. V was clipped by 10 bases and J by 0 bases, with 12 bases between them. The CDR3, as DNA: TGTGCCACCTCAAGGGTACTGAACACTGAAGCTTTCTTT. Amino acids: CATSRVLNTEAFF.

This chain connects TRBV7-2 to TRBJ1-1; no firm D call. The length of the CDR3 is 15 residues. Trimming took off 2 bases at V and 1 base at J, with 11 bases between the two ends. CDR1 is SGHTA, CDR2 FQGNSA, per germline. The CDR3 DNA is TGTGCCAGCAGCTTAAACCCCGATAGGAACACTGAAGCTTTCTTT. This gives the protein CASSLNPDRNTEAFF.

The chain combines TRBV6-1 with TRBJ2-1; a possible D gene is TRBD2 (5 bases). The CDR3 runs to 14 residues. The V gene lost 4 bases and the J gene lost 2 bases, with 9 bases spanning the gap. Germline values: CDR1 MNHNS, CDR2 SASEGT. DNA of the CDR3: TGTGCCAGCAGTGCCCGGGGTCCCTACAATGAGCAGTTCTTC. Translation: CASSARGPYNEQFF.

CDR3 region: CASSRTSGAGFGNQPQHF. The CDR3 DNA sequence: TGTGCCAGCAGCAGAACCTCGGGGGCGGGTTTTGGCAATCAGCCCCAGCATTTT. The V and J genes are TRBV27 and TRBJ1-5, with D tentatively TRBD1 (6 bases). Germline V gene lookup returns CDR1 MNHEY and CDR2 SMNVEV (reference sequence). The CDR3 totals 18 residues. V lost 6 bases, J lost 2 bases, and 23 bases lay in between.

This clone was picked up one time. The chain employs TRBV5-1 and TRBJ2-2; 9 nucleotides match TRBD1. The CDR3 extends over 16 amino acids. Germline assignment: CDR1 SGHRS and CDR2 YFSETQ. The junction had 6 bases not matched to a gene; V was cut back by 4 bases and J by 2 bases. The chain's CDR3 is CASSEWTGDNTGELFF. The CDR3 coding sequence is TGCGCCAGCAGCGAGTGGACAGGGGACAACACCGGGGAGCTGTTTTTT.

The chain combines TRBV25-1 with TRBJ1-4, with D maybe TRBD1 (5 bases). Germline V gene data show CDR1 as MGHDK and CDR2 as SYGVNS. The CDR3 is made up of 15 amino acids. V dropped 4 bases and J dropped 4 bases, with 13 bases sitting between them. The CDR3 sequence: CASSAQGLVNEKLFF. The CDR3, as DNA: TGTGCCAGCAGTGCCCAGGGCCTTGTTAATGAAAAACTGTTTTTT. Supplemented by reference TRBV25-1 and TRBJ1-4, the full variable domain reads EADIYQTPRYLVIGTGKKITLECSQTMGHDKMYWYQQDPGMELHLIHYSYGVNSTEKGDLSSESTVSRIRTEHFPLTLESARPSHTSQYLCASSAQGLVNEKLFFGSGTQLSVL.

V gene TRBV28 combines with J gene TRBJ1-1, with D tentatively TRBD1 (5 bases). Germline V CDR1 and CDR2: MDHEN, SYDVKM. The CDR3 is 14 residues long. The germline V and J ends were trimmed by 6 bases and 3 bases, with 14 bases remaining between them. The CDR3 reads CASSPPQGYTEAFF. The CDR3 DNA reads as TGTGCCAGCAGCCCCCCTCAGGGTTACACTGAAGCTTTCTTT.

CDR3 nucleotides: TGTGCCAGCAGCTTAGACTGGCAGGGGGGCGCGGCCACCATATATTTT. Protein: CASSLDWQGGAATIYF. J is TRBJ1-3 and V is TRBV7-2, with 7 bases lining up with TRBD1. The V and J ends lost 1 base and 9 bases, in that order; junction bases with no gene match: 12. The CDR3 consists of 16 residues. The germline V gene has CDR1 SGHTA and CDR2 FQGNSA. Filled out from reference TRBV7-2 and TRBJ1-3, the complete variable domain reads GAGVSQSPSNKVTEKGKDVELRCDPISGHTALYWYRQSLGQGLEFLIYFQGNSAPDKSGLPSDRFSAERTGGSVSTLTIQRTQQEDSAVYLCASSLDWQGGAATIYFGEGSWLTVV.

The V call is TRBV6-6, the J call TRBJ1-6; 8 nucleotides line up with TRBD1. CDR1 MNHNY and CDR2 SVGAGI come from the germline V gene (reference sequence). With V trimmed by 6 bases and J by 2 bases, 3 bases remained unmatched. The CDR3 has 15 residues. In DNA form, the CDR3 reads TGTGCCAGCAGGCGGACAGGGACCTATAATTCACCCCTCCACTTT. It encodes CASRRTGTYNSPLHF.

The chain uses TRBV6-1 and TRBJ1-1; D might be TRBD1 (5 bases). Germline CDR1 MNHNS, CDR2 SASEGT. Trimming removed 1 base at V and 5 bases at J, with 11 bases between. The CDR3 extends over 14 amino acids. The CDR3 DNA follows: TGTGCCAGCAGTGAAGAGCAGGGATGGACTGAAGCTTTCTTT. Translation: CASSEEQGWTEAFF.

The chain links TRBV7-2 to TRBJ2-7, with D tentatively TRBD2 (5 bases). The V gene lost 0 bases and the J gene lost 0 bases, with 12 bases spanning the gap. The CDR3 is 16 residues long. CDR1 is SGHTA, CDR2 FQGNSA, per germline. The chain's CDR3 is CASSLARAAASYEQYF. The CDR3, as DNA: TGTGCCAGCAGCTTAGCGAGGGCAGCGGCCTCCTACGAGCAGTACTTC.

This clone was recorded a few times. Written as DNA, the CDR3 is TGTGCCAGCGGAGAGACAGCTAACTATGGCTACACCTTC. It specifies CASGETANYGYTF. The rearrangement links TRBV28 to TRBJ1-2, with a possible D match to TRBD1 (5 bases). Trimming removed 8 bases from V and 0 bases from J, with 10 bases in between. Germline V gene sequence: CDR1 MDHEN, CDR2 SYDVKM. The CDR3 covers 13 residues.

V is TRBV9 and J is TRBJ1-5, with D hard to call. The V and J ends lost 2 bases and 5 bases respectively, with 8 bases between them. The CDR3 contains 13 residues. Germline assignment: CDR1 SGDLS and CDR2 YYNGEE. The CDR3 spells CASSVDLDQPQHF. In DNA, the CDR3 is TGTGCCAGCAGCGTCGATTTGGATCAGCCCCAGCATTTT.

As DNA, the CDR3 is TGTGCCAGCAGTTTCTCTCGCGGTTATGGCTACACCTTC. Protein sequence: CASSFSRGYGYTF. The chain couples TRBV28 to TRBJ1-2; no reliable D call. V was pared by 3 bases and J by 5 bases, with 10 bases between. The germline V gene encodes CDR1 MDHEN and CDR2 SYDVKM. The length of the CDR3 is 13 residues.

The J gene is TRBJ2-5, the V gene TRBV6-5, with 10 bases fitting TRBD1. The CDR3 covers 15 residues. Germline values: CDR1 MNHEY, CDR2 SVGAGI. Trimming cost V 2 bases and J 4 bases; bases outside gene matches: 4. The CDR3 sequence is CASSYTGQGTETQYF. CDR3 bases: TGTGCCAGCAGTTACACGGGACAGGGGACAGAGACCCAGTACTTC.

The gene calls are TRBV5-6 and TRBJ2-1, with D maybe TRBD2 (6 bases). Trimming stripped 1 base from V and 8 bases from J, with 16 bases between. CDR1 is SGHDT and CDR2 is YYEEEE in the germline V gene. The CDR3 extends over 15 amino acids. The CDR3 coding sequence is TGTGCCAGCAGCTTGTATCACGGGAGTAACTATGAGCAGTTCTTC. Its translation: CASSLYHGSNYEQFF.